One sample yielded the 7 T cell receptor beta chains listed below, sequenced in a study of T-cell reconstitution after alpha-beta-depleted transplantation in children. Preparation of the TCRbeta library was carried out with unique molecular identifiers. TCRdb reprocessed the PCR reads via MiXCR and lists one record per CDR3 protein. The top ten hold approximately 6.3% of the sample, which has about 260,000 distinct CDR3 sequences, roughly 7.7% seen once. Sequencing was performed on PBMCs, mostly from graft donor cells, taken 180 days after TCRalphabeta/CD19-depleted stem cell transplant. All receptors derive from a male patient aged 10 to 17 who had a stem cell transplant for acute lymphoblastic leukemia, so the T cells may come from the graft donor.

The rearrangement links TRBV7-6 to TRBJ2-7; 8 nucleotides agree with TRBD1. CDR1 and CDR2 from the germline V gene are SGHVS and FNYEAQ. Trimming cost V 3 bases and J 2 bases; bases outside gene matches: 6. The CDR3 sequence is 15 residues long. This chain's CDR3 is CASSFSGTGAYEQYF. CDR3 in DNA: TGTGCCAGCAGCTTCTCCGGGACAGGCGCCTACGAGCAGTACTTC.

This clonotype was recorded at least ten times. The chain's CDR3 is CASSLVVLAGVNEQFF. The CDR3 DNA reads as TGTGCCAGCAGCTTAGTGGTACTAGCGGGAGTCAATGAGCAGTTCTTC. The rearrangement uses TRBV11-2 and TRBJ2-1; 11 bases map to TRBD2. After removal of 1 base from V and 6 bases from J, the junction contained 5 bases not matched to a gene. The CDR3 sequence is 16 residues long. Germline V gives CDR1 SGHAT, CDR2 FQNNGV. Looking up the rest from reference TRBV11-2 and TRBJ2-1 gives the full variable domain: EAGVAQSPRYKIIEKRQSVAFWCNPISGHATLYWYQQILGQGPKLLIQFQNNGVVDDSQLPKDRFSAERLKGVDSTLKIQPAKLEDSAVYLCASSLVVLAGVNEQFFGPGTRLTVL.

This clonotype appeared many times. This rearrangement joins TRBV5-1 to TRBJ1-2; the D is unclear. CDR3 length: 15 amino acids. Per the germline V gene, CDR1 is SGHRS and CDR2 is YFSETQ. V was cut by 0 bases and J by 4 bases, with 13 bases left in between. Here the CDR3 reads CASSLGTAVFYGYTF. The CDR3 DNA reads as TGCGCCAGCAGCTTGGGAACAGCCGTTTTCTATGGCTACACCTTC.

This clonotype was found many times. The chain couples TRBV29-1 to TRBJ2-7; weak D call: TRBD2 (5 bases). CDR1 and CDR2 (germline): SQVTM, ANQGSEA. The V and J ends lost 4 bases and 2 bases respectively, with 12 bases between them. CDR3 length: 13 residues. CDR3 residues: CSVVQRAPYEQYF. DNA of the CDR3: TGCAGCGTTGTCCAGAGGGCCCCCTACGAGCAGTACTTC.

This clonotype was recorded many times. The chain is built from TRBV24-1 and TRBJ2-2; 11 bases align to TRBD2. CDR1 is KGHDR, CDR2 SFDVKD, per germline. V was clipped by 2 bases and J by 3 bases; unmatched bases: 7. The CDR3 sequence is 18 residues long. CDR3 sequence (DNA): TGTGCCACCAGTGATTCGATAGCGGGAGGGTTCTACACCGGGGAGCTGTTTTTT. Translated, it gives CATSDSIAGGFYTGELFF.

At least ten counts were recorded for this clonotype. The chain links TRBV7-3 to TRBJ2-1; 7 positions agree with TRBD2. Trimming at V came to 1 base and at J to 8 bases, leaving 2 bases not matched to a gene. CDR1 and CDR2 from the germline V gene are SGHTA and FQGTGA. This CDR3 spans 13 amino acids. The DNA for the CDR3 is TGTGCCAGCAGCTTAATTGGGGGGGATGAGCAGTTCTTC. This gives the protein CASSLIGGDEQFF. Supplemented by reference TRBV7-3 and TRBJ2-1, the full variable domain reads GAGVSQTPSNKVTEKGKYVELRCDPISGHTALYWYRQSLGQGPEFLIYFQGTGAADDSGLPNDRFFAVRPEGSVSTLKIQRTERGDSAVYLCASSLIGGDEQFFGPGTRLTVL.

In its sample, this clonotype was seen many times. The rearrangement links TRBV28 to TRBJ2-5, with TRBD2 identical over 12 bases. V shed 5 bases and J 4 bases; nucleotides not matched to a gene: 8. This CDR3 is built from 16 residues. CDR1 and CDR2 from the germline V gene are MDHEN and SYDVKM. The CDR3 loop is CASSPLAGGRRETQYF. CDR3 bases: TGTGCCAGCAGTCCCCTAGCGGGGGGGCGTAGAGAGACCCAGTACTTC.